These 8 T cell receptor beta chains came from one sample sequenced in a study of T cell repertoires in cytomegalovirus infection. No antigens are known for them. TCRdb analysed the reads with MiXCR anew, one entry per CDR3 protein. The sample records hundreds of thousands of distinct CDR3 sequences, 30% to 35% being singletons. Here the sequenced sample was cultured CD8+ T cells from PBMCs, taken from culture after CMV antigen stimulation. The receptors shown here come from a human donor in good health (CMV status not recorded). Some clones in this sample may be carry-over from other donors' samples.

This clonotype was found many times. CDR3 sequence reads: CASSFNGENTEAFF. Here the CDR3 DNA reads TGTGCCAGCAGTTTCAACGGAGAGAACACTGAAGCTTTCTTT. V gene TRBV12-3 or TRBV12-4 combines with J gene TRBJ1-1; the D is unclear. The ends were cut back, 3 bases at V and 1 base at J, with 9 bases in the middle. The CDR3 is 14 amino acids.

The chain has TRBV20-1 and TRBJ2-7; D is possibly TRBD1 (5 bases). This CDR3 contains 14 residues. Trimming removed 0 bases from V and 3 bases from J, with 12 bases in between. Germline V gives CDR1 DFQATT, CDR2 SNEGSKA (reference sequence). This CDR3 reads CSARDNQGIYEQYV. CDR3 in DNA: TGCAGTGCTAGAGATAACCAGGGTATCTACGAGCAGTACGTC.

A few counts support this clonotype. The missing conserved phenylalanine or tryptophan at the end of this CDR3 makes a read error likely. No DNA is shown, since the ends of the CDR3 on it are uncertain; the CDR3 is the one TCRdb lists. The chain recombines TRBV7-9 with TRBJ1-1. The CDR3 is 12 residues long, counting both termini. The germline CDR1 and CDR2 sequences are SEHNR and FQNEAQ (reference sequence). The CDR3 protein is CASSLGPGTKLV.

This clonotype has more than one count but fewer than ten. The V call is TRBV6-1, the J call TRBJ2-7, with D possibly matching TRBD2 (7 bases). This CDR3 contains 15 residues. The germline V gene encodes CDR1 MNHNS and CDR2 SASEGT. Trimming stripped 1 base from V and 2 bases from J, with 12 bases between. In nucleotides, the CDR3 is TGTGCCAGCAGTGAAGGGGCGGGGGCCCCCTACGAGCAGTACGTC. Protein product: CASSEGAGAPYEQYV.

CDR3 nucleotides: TGTGCCAGCACCGAGGGGGATGAGCAGTTCTTC. Its translation is CASTEGDEQFF. The genes are TRBV27 and TRBJ2-1; maybe TRBD1 (6 bases). The CDR3 is 11 residues long. Germline loops: CDR1 MNHEY, CDR2 SMNVEV (reference sequence). V lost 7 bases and J lost 8, with 9 bases in between.

The rearrangement joins TRBV4-2 to TRBJ2-5; no clear D gene. The CDR3 is made up of 14 amino acids. Trimming pared 1 base from V and 2 bases from J, leaving 8 bases between. Germline loops: CDR1 LGHNA, CDR2 YNFKEQ. In DNA, the CDR3 is TGTGCCAGCAGCCAAGCCAGTGCGCAAGAGACCCAGTACTTC. Its translation: CASSQASAQETQYF.

This chain uses TRBV12-3 or TRBV12-4 with TRBJ2-7; possibly TRBD1 for D (5 bases). The CDR3 covers 14 residues. Deletions cut 1 base from V and 1 base from J, with 8 bases between. The DNA for the CDR3 is TGTGCCAGCAGTTTAGTGCAGGGTTCCTACGAGCAGTACTTC. It yields the protein CASSLVQGSYEQYF.

This clonotype has at least ten counts. The gene calls are TRBV7-2 and TRBJ1-1; unclear D gene. V was clipped by 1 base and J by 8 bases, with 8 bases between them. There are 12 residues in the CDR3. CDR1 SGHTA and CDR2 FQGNSA come from the germline V gene. The CDR3 spells CASSLGGWEAFF. The CDR3 bases are TGTGCCAGCAGCTTAGGGGGATGGGAAGCTTTCTTT.